Each of the 25 T cell receptor beta chains below was sequenced from the same sample in a study of blood T cell repertoires in COVID-19. Clones were sequenced by immunoSEQ multiplex PCR, and TCRdb holds only the in-frame ones, with some missing. The sample lists about 160,000 clones, 80% to 90% occurring once. Sequencing was performed on peripheral blood. These receptors were obtained from a woman in her fifties or sixties with COVID-19, enrolled during active disease.

The rearrangement uses TRBV19 and TRBJ2-7, with D perhaps matching TRBD1 (6 bases). The CDR3 covers 14 residues. The V end was cut by 3 bases, the J end by 1 base, with 10 bases between. Germline V gene lookup returns CDR1 LNHDA and CDR2 SQIVND (reference sequence). Here the CDR3 reads CASSIGQGSYEQYF. In DNA form, the CDR3 reads TGTGCCAGTAGTATCGGTCAGGGGTCCTACGAGCAGTACTTC.

V gene TRBV7-6 combines with J gene TRBJ2-5; 10 nucleotides match TRBD1. The trim removed 5 bases at V and 0 bases at J, leaving 6 bases unmatched. Germline V CDR1 and CDR2: SGHVS, FNYEAQ. The CDR3 is 16 amino acids. DNA for the CDR3: TGTGCCAGCAGCCATGACAGGGGGCGTTACCAAGAGACCCAGTACTTC. This gives the protein CASSHDRGRYQETQYF.

The rearrangement links TRBV3-1 (or the pseudogene TRBV3-2) to TRBJ2-7, with 7 bases that match TRBD1. The ends lost 8 bases at V and 3 bases at J; junction bases unmatched: 7. Germline CDR1 and CDR2: LGHDT and YNNKEL (reference sequence). CDR3 length: 13 amino acids. In nucleotides, the CDR3 is TGTGCCAGCTCGACCTCAGGGGGCTACGAGCAGTACTTC. As protein: CASSTSGGYEQYF.

The chain joins TRBV28 to TRBJ1-6, with D possibly being TRBD1 (5 bases). The CDR3 is made up of 14 amino acids. V was cut by 3 bases and J by 8 bases, with 11 bases left in between. Germline V lookup: CDR1 MDHEN, CDR2 SYDVKM. The chain's CDR3 is CASSFPGRDSPLHF. CDR3 coding DNA: TGTGCCAGCAGTTTTCCAGGGAGGGATTCACCCCTCCACTTT.

The chain combines TRBV24-1 with TRBJ1-5; 7 bases agree with TRBD1. The germline V gene has CDR1 KGHDR and CDR2 SFDVKD. The CDR3 covers 17 residues. The junction had 20 bases not matched to a gene; V was cut back by 9 bases and J by 7 bases. The CDR3: CATFDREANRAWQPQHF. CDR3 bases: TGTGCCACCTTTGACAGGGAGGCAAACCGGGCCTGGCAGCCCCAGCATTTT.

This clone was seen a handful of times. This sequence joins TRBV18 and TRBJ1-6; 8 nucleotides match TRBD1. Looked up from germline, CDR1 is KGHSH and CDR2 is LQKENI. The CDR3 covers 14 residues. V gave up 3 bases and J gave up 9 bases; unmatched junction bases: 4. The DNA of the CDR3 is TGTGCCAGCTCACCGACAGGGGCAGGTTCACCCCTCCACTTT. Its translation: CASSPTGAGSPLHF.

The chain carries TRBV2 and TRBJ1-5; 8 positions match TRBD1. This CDR3 is built from 15 residues. Germline V gives CDR1 SNHLY, CDR2 FYNNEI. Unmatched junction bases numbered 7, after V lost 4 bases and J lost 5 bases. CDR3 region: CASSGGDRTYQPQHF. CDR3 coding DNA: TGTGCCAGCAGTGGGGGGGACAGGACCTATCAGCCCCAGCATTTT.

The rearrangement joins TRBV11-2 to TRBJ2-1, with 7 positions matching TRBD1. With V trimmed by 2 bases and J by 4 bases, 5 bases remained unmatched. CDR3 length: 15 residues. CDR1 and CDR2 (germline): SGHAT, FQNNGV. This CDR3 reads CASSLTQTGYNEQFF. The CDR3 DNA follows: TGTGCCAGCAGCTTAACCCAGACAGGGTACAATGAGCAGTTCTTC.

The chain is built from TRBV30 and TRBJ2-5; 9 bases agree with TRBD1. The V segment lost 3 bases and the J segment 5 bases; nucleotides outside the gene matches: 10. Germline loops: CDR1 GTSNPN, CDR2 SVGIG (reference sequence). The length of the CDR3 is 15 residues. The CDR3 here is CAWRRGTGSYETQYF. CDR3 in DNA: TGTGCCTGGAGACGCGGGACAGGGAGTTATGAGACCCAGTACTTC.

The V gene is TRBV19, the J gene TRBJ1-4; 9 bases are shared with TRBD1. The V gene end was trimmed by 3 bases and the J gene end by 2 bases; junction bases not matched to a gene: 7. CDR1 is LNHDA, CDR2 SQIVND, per germline (reference sequence). CDR3 length: 17 residues. CDR3 DNA sequence: TGTGCCAGTAGTATCCTACAGGGGGCATCGACTAATGAAAAACTGTTTTTT. It encodes CASSILQGASTNEKLFF.

The J gene is TRBJ1-2, the V gene TRBV6-5; D is possibly TRBD1 (5 bases). Germline V CDR1 and CDR2: MNHEY, SVGAGI. CDR3 size: 14 residues. V was shortened by 0 bases and J by 7 bases, with 12 bases between the two germline ends. The CDR3 protein is CASSYSPAGPGYTF. The CDR3 DNA reads TGTGCCAGCAGTTACTCACCCGCAGGGCCTGGCTACACCTTC.

V gene TRBV15 combines with J gene TRBJ1-2; 10 nucleotides align to TRBD1. Trimming removed 7 bases from V and 6 bases from J; junction bases left unmatched: 5. CDR3 size: 13 residues. Germline CDR1 reads LNHNV; CDR2 reads YYDKDF (reference sequence). CDR3 sequence (DNA): TGTGCCACCAACGGACAGGGGGGGGATGGCTACACCTTC. This translates into CATNGQGGDGYTF.

CDR3 sequence (DNA): TGTGCCAGCTCAGCAGGGGTGGGTCAGCCCCAGCATTTT. This codes for CASSAGVGQPQHF. The rearrangement links TRBV18 to TRBJ1-5; D perhaps matches TRBD1 (6 bases). Germline V gene data show CDR1 as KGHSH and CDR2 as LQKENI. This CDR3 comprises 13 residues. The V end lost 5 bases, the J end lost 6 bases, and 11 bases lay between the germline ends.

The V gene is TRBV11-3, the J gene TRBJ2-5, with TRBD2 identical over 9 bases. Germline V lookup: CDR1 SGHNT, CDR2 YENEEA. The CDR3 loop spans 17 amino acids. Trimming at V came to 0 bases and at J to 1 base, leaving 6 bases not matched to a gene. The chain's CDR3 is CASSLDLGGGAQETQYF. The CDR3 DNA reads TGTGCCAGCAGCTTAGATCTGGGCGGGGGGGCCCAAGAGACCCAGTACTTC.

V and J are TRBV4-3 and TRBJ2-3; 12 bases fit TRBD2. The CDR3 totals 16 residues. The V segment lost 2 bases and the J segment 2 bases; nucleotides outside the gene matches: 2. CDR1 LGHNA and CDR2 YSLEER come from the germline V gene. The CDR3 protein is CASSQLAGGVTDTQYF. CDR3 coding DNA: TGCGCCAGCAGCCAACTAGCGGGGGGGGTCACAGATACGCAGTATTTT.

The sample holds a few counts of this clone. The J gene is TRBJ1-5, the V gene TRBV28, with D unclear. Trimming removed 6 bases from V and 3 bases from J, with 15 bases in between. Germline CDR1 and CDR2: MDHEN and SYDVKM. CDR3 length equals 15 residues. The CDR3 coding sequence is TGTGCCAGCAGGCAACCAACCGGGAACAATCAGCCCCAGCATTTT. Its translation: CASRQPTGNNQPQHF.

CDR3 nucleotides: TGTGCCAGCAGGTCGAGGCGGACAATCAATTACTATGGCTACACCTTC. It yields the protein CASRSRRTINYYGYTF. The chain links TRBV28 to TRBJ1-2; TRBD1 might be the D (5 bases). The CDR3 spans 16 residues. Trimming removed 6 bases at V and 3 bases at J, with 20 bases between. CDR1 and CDR2 from the germline V gene are MDHEN and SYDVKM.

This clone was seen once. The gene calls are TRBV24-1 and TRBJ1-2; 11 bases match TRBD1. Germline V gene sequence: CDR1 KGHDR, CDR2 SFDVKD. V was pared by 5 bases and J by 8 bases, with 6 bases of the junction left unmatched. The CDR3 loop spans 14 amino acids. The DNA for the CDR3 is TGTGCCACCAGTGCCGGGACAGGGGGAAGCGGCTACACCTTC. This translates into CATSAGTGGSGYTF.

A remark on this clone: Distinct nucleotide sequences in the sample also encode this CDR3. The V call is TRBV9, the J call TRBJ2-3, with TRBD2 matching 15 bases. V was clipped by 0 bases and J by 4 bases; unmatched bases: 3. The CDR3 length is 17 residues. The germline V gene encodes CDR1 SGDLS and CDR2 YYNGEE. For the CDR3, the DNA is TGTGCCAGCAGCGTAGCTGGACTAGCGGGGGGGCCAGATACGCAGTATTTT. This codes for CASSVAGLAGGPDTQYF.

This chain connects TRBV6-2 or TRBV6-3 to TRBJ2-3; 13 bases line up with TRBD2. CDR1 is MNHEY and CDR2 is SVGEGT in the germline V gene. The CDR3 covers 16 residues. The ends lost 8 bases at V and 3 bases at J; junction bases unmatched: 8. This chain's CDR3 is CASRRLAGGGTDTQYF. For the CDR3, the DNA is TGTGCCAGCCGCCGACTAGCGGGGGGTGGAACAGATACGCAGTATTTT.

This sequence joins TRBV9 and TRBJ2-3; TRBD1 agrees at 8 bases. Germline loops: CDR1 SGDLS, CDR2 YYNGEE. CDR3 length: 15 amino acids. With V trimmed by 4 bases and J by 4 bases, 8 bases remained unmatched. The CDR3 protein is CASSPRGRGPDTQYF. The CDR3 DNA is TGTGCCAGCAGCCCTCGCGGCAGGGGGCCAGATACGCAGTATTTT.

This sequence joins TRBV28 and TRBJ1-2, with TRBD1 matching over 7 bases. Per germline, CDR1 MDHEN and CDR2 SYDVKM. This CDR3 has 14 residues. J lost 6 bases, V lost 3 bases, and 7 bases had no gene match. CDR3 nucleotides: TGTGCCAGCAGTTTGCCAGGGGGGATAGATGGCTACACCTTC. This sequence encodes CASSLPGGIDGYTF.

There are many counts of this clone. The rearrangement joins TRBV7-2 to TRBJ1-1; 10 bases fit TRBD1. The germline V gene has CDR1 SGHTA and CDR2 FQGNSA. The V segment lost 2 bases and the J segment 5 bases; nucleotides outside the gene matches: 2. This CDR3 spans 14 amino acids. CDR3 residues: CASSLWTGGTEAFF. CDR3 nucleotide sequence: TGTGCCAGCAGCTTATGGACAGGGGGAACTGAAGCTTTCTTT.

The genes are TRBV5-1 and TRBJ1-2; TRBD1 is a possible D gene (6 bases). The length of the CDR3 is 16 residues. The V end was cut by 4 bases, the J end by 0 bases, with 16 bases between. Germline V CDR1 and CDR2: SGHRS, YFSETQ. In DNA, the CDR3 is TGCGCCAGCAGCATGGGGCTGACAGGAGCTAACTATGGCTACACCTTC. It yields the protein CASSMGLTGANYGYTF.

The V gene is TRBV6-6, the J gene TRBJ2-1; 8 bases are shared with TRBD2. The J segment lost 0 bases and the V segment lost 10 bases, leaving 5 bases of the junction unmatched. Germline CDR1 reads MNHNY; CDR2 reads SVGAGI (reference sequence). The CDR3 is 14 residues long. CDR3 sequence: CAISGGSSYNEQFF. Written as DNA, the CDR3 is TGTGCCATCTCGGGAGGGAGCTCCTACAATGAGCAGTTCTTC.